This T cell receptor (beta chain) stems from a study of blood T cell repertoires in COVID-19. Turning to the study itself: T cells, B-cell-depleted T cells, or PBMCs supplied cDNA or gDNA.

The CDR3 has 14 amino acids. After removal of 4 bases from V and 7 bases from J, the junction contained 10 bases not matched to a gene. Germline lookup yields CDR1 SQVTM and CDR2 ANQGSEA. The data were produced by immunoSEQ multiplex PCR, yet TCRdb's version contains in-frame clones alone and is incomplete. The sample lists around 15,000 clones; 85% to 90% were seen once. Sequencing was done on a sample of peripheral blood. The chain links TRBV29-1 to TRBJ2-1; 7 bases line up with TRBD2. The clonotype comes from a human donor in a cohort sampled during active COVID-19. This CDR3 reads CSVGGGVVVNEQFF. CDR3 nucleotides: TGCAGCGTTGGTGGGGGGGTTGTGGTTAATGAGCAGTTCTTC.